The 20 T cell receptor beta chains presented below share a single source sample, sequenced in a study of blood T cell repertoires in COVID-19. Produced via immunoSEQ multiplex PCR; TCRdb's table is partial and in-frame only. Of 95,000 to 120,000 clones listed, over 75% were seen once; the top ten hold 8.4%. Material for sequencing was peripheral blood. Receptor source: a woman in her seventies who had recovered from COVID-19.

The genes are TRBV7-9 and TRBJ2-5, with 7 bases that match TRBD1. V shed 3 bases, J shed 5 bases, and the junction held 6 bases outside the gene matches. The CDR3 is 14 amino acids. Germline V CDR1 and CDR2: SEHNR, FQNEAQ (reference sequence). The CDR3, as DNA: TGTGCCAGCAGCTTTCGGACAGGCGGGGAGACCCAGTACTTC. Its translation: CASSFRTGGETQYF.

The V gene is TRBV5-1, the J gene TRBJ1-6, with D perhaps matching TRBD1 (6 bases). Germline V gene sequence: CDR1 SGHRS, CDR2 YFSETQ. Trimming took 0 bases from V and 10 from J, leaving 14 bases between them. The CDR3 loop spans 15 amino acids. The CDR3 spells CASSLGGLGNSPLHF. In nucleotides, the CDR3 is TGCGCCAGCAGCTTGGGGGGGCTTGGAAACTCACCCCTCCACTTT.

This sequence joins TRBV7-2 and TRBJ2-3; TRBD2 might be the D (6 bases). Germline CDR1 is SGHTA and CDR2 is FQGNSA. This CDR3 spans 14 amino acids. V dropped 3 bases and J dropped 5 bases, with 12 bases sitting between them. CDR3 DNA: TGTGCCAGCAGCTTCGGGGGTTCTATAGATACGCAGTATTTT. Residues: CASSFGGSIDTQYF.

The CDR3 DNA follows: TGTGCCACCCGTGGGGCCCAGGCGGGGACAGGGAATCCCGGGGAGCTGTTTTTT. Its translation: CATRGAQAGTGNPGELFF. The chain has TRBV19 and TRBJ2-2, with 9 bases lining up with TRBD1. Germline V gene data show CDR1 as LNHDA and CDR2 as SQIVND (reference sequence). J gave up 6 bases and V 10 bases, and 21 bases lay outside the gene matches. CDR3 length equals 18 residues.

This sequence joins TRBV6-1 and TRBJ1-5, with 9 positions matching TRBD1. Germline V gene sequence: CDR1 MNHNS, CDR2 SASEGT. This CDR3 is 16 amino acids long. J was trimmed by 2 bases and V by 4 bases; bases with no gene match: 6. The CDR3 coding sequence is TGTGCCAGCAGTGCCCCGGGACAGGGACGCAATCAGCCCCAGCATTTT. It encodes CASSAPGQGRNQPQHF.

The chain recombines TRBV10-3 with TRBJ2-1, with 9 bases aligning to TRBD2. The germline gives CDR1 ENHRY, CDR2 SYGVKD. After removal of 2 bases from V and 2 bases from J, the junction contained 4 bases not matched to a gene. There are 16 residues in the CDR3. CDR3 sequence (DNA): TGTGCCATCAGTGAGAGAGCGGGAGGAGCCTACAATGAGCAGTTCTTC. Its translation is CAISERAGGAYNEQFF.

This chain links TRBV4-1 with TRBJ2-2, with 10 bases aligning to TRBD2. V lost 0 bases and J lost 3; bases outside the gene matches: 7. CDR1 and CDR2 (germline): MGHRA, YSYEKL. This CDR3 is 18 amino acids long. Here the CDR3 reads CASSQDKRTSGYTGELFF. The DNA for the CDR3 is TGCGCCAGCAGCCAAGATAAGAGGACTAGCGGATACACCGGGGAGCTGTTTTTT.

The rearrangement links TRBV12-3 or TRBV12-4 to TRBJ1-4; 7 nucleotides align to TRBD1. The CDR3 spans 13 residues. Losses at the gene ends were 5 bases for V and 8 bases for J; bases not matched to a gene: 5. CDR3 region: CASSKQTGEKLFF. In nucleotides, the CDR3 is TGTGCCAGCAGTAAACAGACAGGGGAAAAACTGTTTTTT.

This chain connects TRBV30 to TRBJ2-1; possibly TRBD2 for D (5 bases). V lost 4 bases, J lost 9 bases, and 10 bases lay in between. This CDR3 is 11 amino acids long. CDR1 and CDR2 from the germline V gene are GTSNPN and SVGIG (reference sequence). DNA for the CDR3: TGTGCCTGGACCGTCCGGGGTGAGCAGTTCTTC. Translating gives CAWTVRGEQFF.

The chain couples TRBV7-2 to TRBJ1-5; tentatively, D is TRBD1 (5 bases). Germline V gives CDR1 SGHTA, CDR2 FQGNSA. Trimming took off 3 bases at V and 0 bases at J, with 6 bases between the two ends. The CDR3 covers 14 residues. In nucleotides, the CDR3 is TGTGCCAGCAGCTTTAGGGGTAGCAATCAGCCCCAGCATTTT. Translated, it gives CASSFRGSNQPQHF.

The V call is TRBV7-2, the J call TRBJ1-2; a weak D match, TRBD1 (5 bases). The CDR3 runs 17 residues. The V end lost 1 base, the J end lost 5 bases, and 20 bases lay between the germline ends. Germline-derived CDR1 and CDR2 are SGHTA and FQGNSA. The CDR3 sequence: CASSLERDSLFVYGYTF. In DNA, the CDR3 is TGTGCCAGCAGCTTAGAGAGAGACAGTCTCTTTGTTTATGGCTACACCTTC.

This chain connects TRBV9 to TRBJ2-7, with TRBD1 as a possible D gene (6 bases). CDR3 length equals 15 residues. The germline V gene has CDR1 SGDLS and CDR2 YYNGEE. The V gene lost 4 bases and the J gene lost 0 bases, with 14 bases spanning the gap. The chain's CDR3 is CASSPGQRLSYEQYF. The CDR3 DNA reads TGTGCCAGCAGCCCAGGACAGCGCCTCTCCTACGAGCAGTACTTC.

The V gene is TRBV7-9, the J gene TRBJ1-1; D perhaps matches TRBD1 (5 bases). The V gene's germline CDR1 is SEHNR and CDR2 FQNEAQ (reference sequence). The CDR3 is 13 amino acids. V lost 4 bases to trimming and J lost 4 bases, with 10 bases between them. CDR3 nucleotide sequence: TGTGCCAGCAGCTCATTCCAGGGCACTGAAGCTTTCTTT. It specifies CASSSFQGTEAFF.

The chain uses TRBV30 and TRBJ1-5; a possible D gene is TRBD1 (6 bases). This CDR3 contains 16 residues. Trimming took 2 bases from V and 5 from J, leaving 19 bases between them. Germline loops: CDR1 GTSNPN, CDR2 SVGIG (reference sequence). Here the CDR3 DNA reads TGTGCCTGGAGTAGGGCCGTACAGGGCTCCCATCAGCCCCAGCATTTT. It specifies CAWSRAVQGSHQPQHF.

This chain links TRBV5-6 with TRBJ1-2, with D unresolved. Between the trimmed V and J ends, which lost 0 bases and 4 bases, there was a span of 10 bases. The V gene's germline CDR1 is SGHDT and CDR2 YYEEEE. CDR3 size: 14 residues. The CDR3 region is CASSLGGNLYGYTF. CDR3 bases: TGTGCCAGCAGCTTGGGCGGCAACCTCTATGGCTACACCTTC. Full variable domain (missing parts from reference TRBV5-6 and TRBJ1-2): DAGVTQSPTHLIKTRGQQVTLRCSPKSGHDTVSWYQQALGQGPQFIFQYYEEEERQRGNFPDRFSGHQFPNYSSELNVNALLLGDSALYLCASSLGGNLYGYTFGSGTRLTVV.

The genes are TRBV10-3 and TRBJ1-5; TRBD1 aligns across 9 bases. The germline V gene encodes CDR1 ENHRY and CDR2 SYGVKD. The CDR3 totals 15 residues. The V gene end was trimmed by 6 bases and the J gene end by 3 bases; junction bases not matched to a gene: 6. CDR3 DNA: TGTGCCATCAGCGACCGGGACAGGGCCAATCAGCCCCAGCATTTT. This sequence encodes CAISDRDRANQPQHF.

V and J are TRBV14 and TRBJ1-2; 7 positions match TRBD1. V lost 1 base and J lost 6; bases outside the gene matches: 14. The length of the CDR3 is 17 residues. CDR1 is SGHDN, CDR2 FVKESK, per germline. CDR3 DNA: TGTGCCAGCAGCCAAGTGATATCGCGACAGGGAACGGATGGCTACACCTTC. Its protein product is CASSQVISRQGTDGYTF.

The DNA of the CDR3 is TGCGCCAGCAGCCGAGGGGGACAGAACTACGAGCAGTACTTC. Translated, it gives CASSRGGQNYEQYF. The chain employs TRBV5-1 and TRBJ2-7, with 7 positions matching TRBD1. The V and J ends lost 4 bases and 3 bases, in that order; junction bases with no gene match: 7. Germline lookup yields CDR1 SGHRS and CDR2 YFSETQ. This CDR3 region has 14 residues.

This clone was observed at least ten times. Here the CDR3 DNA reads TGCGCCAGCAGCCAAGTCGTCGGCTACGAGCAGTACTTC. Amino acid sequence: CASSQVVGYEQYF. The chain uses TRBV4-1 and TRBJ2-7; no firm D call. CDR3 length: 13 amino acids. Trimming took 1 base from V and 3 from J, leaving 7 bases between them. Germline CDR1 MGHRA, CDR2 YSYEKL.

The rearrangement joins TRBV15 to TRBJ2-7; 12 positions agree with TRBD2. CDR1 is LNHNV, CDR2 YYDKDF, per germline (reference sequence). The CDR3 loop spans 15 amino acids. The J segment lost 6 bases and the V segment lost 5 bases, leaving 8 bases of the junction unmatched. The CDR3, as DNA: TGTGCCACCAGCGGCCGACTAGCGGGAGTAACCGAGCAGTACTTC. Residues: CATSGRLAGVTEQYF.